The T cell receptor beta chain described here comes from a study of T cells expressing NK-cell markers. Study-level information: Seven of the eight sequenced donors were HCMV-seropositive; one was seronegative.

The CDR3 loop spans 13 amino acids. TCRdb reanalyzed the 5' RACE reads and collapses them to one entry per CDR3 protein, without DNA. This listing includes about 410,000 distinct CDR3 sequences. This receptor was taken from a woman aged 45-59 years in good health. This sequence joins TRBV21-1 and TRBJ2-4. TRBV21-1 is a recognized pseudogene. Input material: blood T cells: a sorted CD56 or NKG2C T cell subset, CD4+ or CD8+ T cells, or bulk PBMC T cells (not recorded which). The CDR3 here is CASWCPATSIQYF.